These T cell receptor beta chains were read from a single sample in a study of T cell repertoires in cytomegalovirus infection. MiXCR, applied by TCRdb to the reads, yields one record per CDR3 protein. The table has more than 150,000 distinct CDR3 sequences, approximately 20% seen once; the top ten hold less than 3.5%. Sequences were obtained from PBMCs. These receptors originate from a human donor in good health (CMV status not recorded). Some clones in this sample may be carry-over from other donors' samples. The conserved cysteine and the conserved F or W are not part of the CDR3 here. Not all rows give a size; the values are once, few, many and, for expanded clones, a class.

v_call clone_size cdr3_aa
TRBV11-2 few ASSLEAGTAYEQY
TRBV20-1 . SASSRGSTGELF
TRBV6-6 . ASSYHPGQGHHEQY
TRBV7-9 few ASRPDSGSYNEQF
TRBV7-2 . ASSPLRTGSSHGAF
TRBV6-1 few ASRVDRVSSYEQY
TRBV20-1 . SATDSLGRGYT
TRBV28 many ASSPRLSGGEQF
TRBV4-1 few ASSQDGARPY
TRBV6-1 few ASSAKNTEAF
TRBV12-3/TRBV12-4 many ASSLAPGFGTGELF
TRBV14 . ASSQRSVANVLT
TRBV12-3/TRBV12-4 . ASLGRGNTEAF
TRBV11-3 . ASGWRGGNTEAF
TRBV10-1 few ASSETQGPAYNEQF
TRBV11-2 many ASSLESSMNTEAF
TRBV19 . ASSPTGGRGQPQH
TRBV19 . ATYTGHTQY
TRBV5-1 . ASSSGQGIGQETQY
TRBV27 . ASSLSYGRDMSPLH
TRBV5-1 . ASSLGGDWRGYT
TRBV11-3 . ASRESGTRNEQF
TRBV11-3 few ASSLAWTGATYEQY
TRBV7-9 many ASSLVSGDSNQPQH
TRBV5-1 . ASSYVQGQPQH
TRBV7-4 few ASSSSGRDYNEQF
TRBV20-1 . SARDRVLANLQQF
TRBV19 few ASSTINNEQF
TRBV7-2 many ASSLGAFNEKLF
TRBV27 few ASSLRDYNEQF
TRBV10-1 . ASSRTGRNEQF
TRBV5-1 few ASSLLTSGGVDEQF
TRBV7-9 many ASSLTVVTTDTQY
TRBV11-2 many ASSLEPGSSLF